A single sample gave rise to the 10 T cell receptor beta chains below, sequenced in a study of OX40 agonist ivuxolimab in advanced cancers. Generated by immunoSEQ multiplex PCR, the TCRdb table keeps only in-frame clones and is missing some. Of some 86,000 clones listed, less than 95% were seen once; the top ten hold 0.33%. The source was CD4+ or CD8+ T cells sorted from blood, collected in a trial of the OX40 agonist ivuxolimab. Receptors were obtained from an adult with an advanced solid tumor such as melanoma, head and neck, liver or kidney cancer.

This rearrangement joins TRBV9 to TRBJ1-1, with TRBD1 identical over 7 bases. Germline assignment: CDR1 SGDLS and CDR2 YYNGEE. The CDR3 covers 15 residues. V shed 3 bases and J 5 bases; nucleotides not matched to a gene: 10. DNA of the CDR3: TGTGCCAGCAGCGATCAAGCAGGGGGACGTACTGAAGCTTTCTTT. Translation: CASSDQAGGRTEAFF. The entire variable domain, with the rest obtained from reference TRBV9 and TRBJ1-1, is as follows: DSGVTQTPKHLITATGQRVTLRCSPRSGDLSVYWYQQSLDQGLQFLIQYYNGEERAKGNILERFSAQQFPDLHSELNLSSLELGDSALYFCASSDQAGGRTEAFFGQGTRLTVV.

The chain combines TRBV11-3 with TRBJ1-5, with no clear D. Trimming took off 1 base at V and 7 bases at J, with 14 bases between the two ends. Germline CDR1 is SGHNT and CDR2 is YENEEA. The CDR3 contains 15 residues. The chain's CDR3 is CASSLVELVVQPQHF. CDR3 sequence (DNA): TGTGCCAGCAGCTTAGTTGAACTGGTCGTGCAGCCCCAGCATTTT.

This chain uses TRBV2 with TRBJ2-2; 10 bases align to TRBD2. Germline V lookup: CDR1 SNHLY, CDR2 FYNNEI. This CDR3 has 15 residues. V shed 6 bases, J shed 3 bases, and the junction held 4 bases outside the gene matches. Here the CDR3 reads CASRETSGYTGELFF. For the CDR3, the DNA is TGTGCCAGCAGGGAGACTAGCGGGTACACCGGGGAGCTGTTTTTT.

This chain joins TRBV7-6 and TRBJ2-7; TRBD1 matches 7 bases. V was clipped by 1 base and J by 6 bases; unmatched bases: 6. The CDR3 runs to 14 residues. Per the germline V gene, CDR1 is SGHVS and CDR2 is FNYEAQ. The CDR3 region is CASSLEGQSSEQYF. The CDR3 nucleotides are TGTGCCAGCAGCTTAGAGGGACAGTCGAGCGAGCAGTACTTC.

The chain is built from TRBV30 and TRBJ1-5, with 7 bases lining up with TRBD1. Trimming cost V 0 bases and J 1 base; bases outside gene matches: 3. Germline CDR1 reads GTSNPN; CDR2 reads SVGIG (reference sequence). The CDR3 totals 15 residues. CDR3 nucleotide sequence: TGTGCCTGGAGTGTAGGGACAGCCAGCAATCAGCCCCAGCATTTT. Amino acids: CAWSVGTASNQPQHF.

The table lists this clone with a count of one. This chain connects TRBV2 to TRBJ2-3; 7 bases are a match to TRBD2. The CDR3 sequence is 12 residues long. V trimming: 11 bases; J trimming: 2 bases; junction bases outside the gene matches: 4. Germline values: CDR1 SNHLY, CDR2 FYNNEI. CDR3 coding DNA: TGTGCCCTCGGGGGGTCCACAGATACGCAGTATTTT. This sequence encodes CALGGSTDTQYF.

The rearrangement uses TRBV6-5 and TRBJ2-7; no reliable D call. This CDR3 comprises 13 residues. Germline V CDR1 and CDR2: MNHEY, SVGAGI. V lost 6 bases and J lost 2, with 11 bases in between. CDR3 residues: CASRPWSTYEQYF. CDR3 sequence (DNA): TGTGCCAGCAGACCCTGGTCGACCTACGAGCAGTACTTC.

This clone was seen only a few times. The rearrangement links TRBV11-2 to TRBJ1-2, with unresolved D. The V and J ends lost 0 bases and 4 bases respectively, with 6 bases between them. CDR1 SGHAT and CDR2 FQNNGV come from the germline V gene. The CDR3 runs 13 residues. The DNA for the CDR3 is TGTGCCAGCAGCTTAGATGCTTCCTATGGCTACACCTTC. The encoded protein is CASSLDASYGYTF.

This chain uses TRBV19 with TRBJ2-7, with TRBD1 matching over 9 bases. Germline CDR1 and CDR2: LNHDA and SQIVND (reference sequence). J lost 3 bases, V lost 4 bases, and 1 base had no gene match. CDR3 length: 13 residues. This CDR3 is CASSTGQGYEQYV. The CDR3 DNA is TGTGCCAGTAGTACGGGACAGGGCTACGAGCAGTACGTC.

This sequence joins TRBV6-1 and TRBJ2-6; no reliable D call. V was clipped by 5 bases and J by 0 bases, with 2 bases between them. The CDR3 length is 13 residues. Germline V CDR1 and CDR2: MNHNS, SASEGT. CDR3: CASSISGANVLTF. In DNA, the CDR3 is TGTGCCAGCAGTATCTCTGGGGCCAACGTCCTGACTTTC.